The T cell receptor beta chain under discussion was sequenced for a study of blood T cell repertoires in COVID-19 (dated by TCRdb to 2019 to 2021). As for the study more broadly: Samples from collaborators originated in the United States, Italy and Spain and spanned both the acute and convalescent phases of COVID-19. The material from the prospective study consisted of cDNA or gDNA derived from T cells, B-cell-depleted T cells, or PBMCs. The dataset comprised deeply sampled blood TCRbeta repertoires from subjects exposed to, actively infected with, or recovered from COVID-19. A freely available public database, intended as a resource for researchers studying the immune response to SARS-CoV-2, is where the repertoires were released. Samples came from the ongoing ImmuneRACE study (first 160 participants) plus 1,254 subjects from 6 global collaborators. A de-identified subject ID, COVID-19 status, age in years and sex were almost always included in the sample metadata. HLA class I and class II types, where available, came from metadata supplied by the sample provider rather than from assay-based typing. Study-wide conclusions, independent of this receptor: The amount of clinical and demographic metadata varied by source and participant and was provided uncurated.

CDR1 and CDR2, looked up from the germline V gene, are SGHTA and FQGNSA. Clipping removes 7 bases from V and 2 bases from J, with 9 as the unmatched junction base count. The CDR3 has 15 amino acids, counting the end cysteine and phenylalanine. The retained sequence is limited to the CDR3, 45 bases, with the frame set at the first base. Participants in the prospective study were aged roughly 18 to 89 years, lived in 24 United States geographic areas, and enrolled through a virtual design. Cohort assignment in the prospective study relied on participant-reported clinical history from a screening survey and a study questionnaire. For ImmuneRACE Cohort 3, a participant was defined as recovered based on two consecutive negative NP/OP PCR tests, clearance by a healthcare professional, or resolution of symptoms. In the prospective study, whole blood, serum and a nasopharyngeal or oropharyngeal swab were collected from each participant by mobile phlebotomists. Additional blood draws and questionnaires over a roughly two-month period could optionally be provided by prospective study participants. Before DNA extraction, blood samples from the prospective study were shipped at room temperature or frozen.

TCRbeta CDR3 regions were amplified from genomic DNA by means of the immunoSEQ Assay, a bias-controlled multiplex PCR. The authors processed their data as follows. Within the assay, amplification of reference gene primers was used to estimate how many nucleated cells each sample contained. Sequence reads were collapsed and filtered to measure the absolute abundance of every unique TCRbeta CDR3 rearrangement. Productive Simpson clonality was computed per sample as the square root of Simpson's diversity index over productive rearrangements. Entries here come from immuneACCESS through TCRdb and include only in-frame sequences with V and J called. Some clones fail to appear in such tables; in the studies checked, an unresolved V gene covers under half of the shortfall, and the cause of the remainder is unknown. V and J calls and clone size are given by that table; D and trimming were obtained from the DNA. Here the sample has some 110,000 clones; about 83% occur a single time. The leading ten clones occupy over 3% of the sample.

In the case of this clone: What antigen it recognizes has not been identified. No base-level quality is on record; no much larger clone is a single base apart.

The clonotype comes from a woman aged 25-40 years who had recovered from COVID-19. The sample consisted of PBMCs or T cells enriched from blood (not recorded which). Here the chain combines TRBV7-2 and TRBJ1-2; TRBD1 lines up with 8 middle nucleotides. CDR3 loop: CASTLTGAPNYGYTF. In nucleotides, the sequence is TGTGCCAGCACCCTGACAGGGGCTCCAAACTATGGCTACACCTTC.